In its sample, the clone carrying this TCR beta chain was seen many times. V lost 4 bases to trimming and J lost 4 bases; unmatched junction nucleotides: 5. The CDR3 totals 15 residues. These data belong to a study of identical twins. MiXCR, run by TCRdb on the 5' RACE reads, gives a single entry per CDR3 protein. The table records 200,000 to 250,000 distinct CDR3 sequences, 6.5% to 8.5% of them present only once. These data were likewise used in another study, on yellow fever vaccine responses in identical twins.

This chain joins TRBV12-3 or TRBV12-4 and TRBJ2-1; TRBD2 matches 9 bases. The receptor comes from a woman younger than 30 in good health. The source material was memory (CD45RO+) T cells sorted from blood. The CDR3 DNA sequence: TGTGCCAGCAGTTCTGGGCGGGAGGGGTACAATGAGCAGTTCTTC. It translates to CASSSGREGYNEQFF.